This T cell receptor (beta chain) was recorded in a study of shared clonotypes between healthy human individuals. About the study: Three plates were used per donor for CD4 naive, three for CD4 memory, two for CD8 naive and one for CD8 memory. Study-level results: Expectations were that clonotype sharing among donors would be affected by sequencing depth. Blood alone was sampled, and tissue repertoires likely differ.

Division of CD4+ cells produced a CD45RA+ naive subset and a CD45RA-negative memory subset. Regarding this clone: Its antigen is not identified.

CDR3 length: 13 residues. The V gene's germline CDR1 is MDHEN and CDR2 SYDVKM. Trimming stripped 3 bases from V and 8 bases from J, with 13 bases between. The table came from immunoSEQ multiplex PCR; TCRdb's copy has only in-frame clones and leaves some out. The data hold approximately 720,000 clones, with roughly 78% observed a single time. This clonotype originated in a woman in her twenties or thirties in good health. The V and J genes are TRBV28 and TRBJ1-2, with D uncertain. The sample comprised memory CD4+ T cells sorted from blood. The subset: CD45RA-negative fraction. As DNA, the CDR3 is TGTGCCAGCAGTTTTGGACGGACGCGGGGCTACACCTTC. It codes for CASSFGRTRGYTF.